This T cell receptor beta chain was captured by sequencing in a study of T-cell memory formation after mild COVID-19 listed by TCRdb under 2021. For context, the study as a whole: Most TCR sequence clusters were specific to one of the two donors. T-cell clones expanding and contracting after mild COVID-19 in a couple of donors were tracked by longitudinal TCRalpha and TCRbeta repertoire sequencing. Two young, previously healthy adult volunteers made up the cohort, one male and one female. On the study overall, not on this receptor specifically: The detection of some responding clones in pre-infection memory suggests that pre-existing cross-reactive memory T cells joined the SARS-CoV-2 response. The second-wave clones that peaked on day 37 were not confirmed to be SARS-CoV-2 specific. Only two mild cases were covered by the study, and larger cohorts that include severe cases with pre-infection samples were considered necessary. Balanced CD4/CD8 phenotypes were observed for clones contracting from day 15 to 85, whereas a bias towards CD4+ was observed for a second wave of clones expanding from day 15 to 37. Contracting CD4+ clones turned up mainly in the CM and EM memory subsets, whereas EMRA was where CD8+ clones were enriched.

PBMCs were isolated by Ficoll-Paque density gradient centrifugation. The sequencing machine was an Illumina NovaSeq 6000. Using 5'RACE with constant-segment primers, TCRalpha and TCRbeta cDNA libraries were constructed, with sample barcodes and unique molecular identifiers added in the process. RNA was extracted from every sample with Trizol reagent. Library amplification was performed in two PCR steps, and a second sample barcode and Illumina TruSeq adapters were introduced in the second step. Sequencing of the libraries was done on an Illumina NovaSeq, producing 2 x 150 bp paired-end reads. The paper's processing steps were these. Reads were demultiplexed and collapsed into UMI-guided consensus sequences with migec v1.2.7. Using mixcr v2.1.11, UMI consensuses were aligned to TRA and TRB V and J templates and then assembled into clonotypes. Clonotypes were classified as expanded or contracted when called significant by both edgeR and NoisET, with noise models trained on biological replicates. For edgeR calls, the cutoffs were a false discovery rate-adjusted p below 0.01 and a log2 fold-change threshold of 1. As an exploratory analysis of dynamics, max-normalized trajectories of the 1000 most abundant clonotypes were examined by PCA with hierarchical clustering. Separately sequenced CD4+ and CD8+ repertoires were used to assign the CD4 or CD8 phenotype of responding clones. The raw public data were reprocessed by TCRdb itself: fastp quality trimming at Q25, MiXCR clonotype calling, in-frame beta chains only. When rows share a CDR3 protein, they turn into one entry using the most common DNA and genes. TCRdb, not the authors, supplied the V and J calls. The sample data list about 340,000 distinct CDR3 sequences, and 10% to 15% of these were observed just once. The ten largest clones capture about a fifth of the sample.

As to this clonotype: This clone's antigen is unknown. No quality values exist for individual bases; no much larger clone is one base distant.

The junction shows trimming of 3 bases on V and 5 bases on J, plus 13 bases between the germline ends. The germline V gene specifies MGHRA as CDR1 and YSYEKL as CDR2. The CDR3, from cysteine to phenylalanine, totals 14 residues. Only CDR3 DNA remains: 42 bases, in frame from the first base. The chain employs TRBV4-1 and TRBJ2-5; possibly the D gene is TRBD1, per 5 matching bases. This sequence originates from a man in his late teens or twenties who had mild COVID-19 (a few samples of this study predate the infection). The sample titles of this study are shuffled in the database, so cell type and time point are left out; the donor was told from shared clones. Sequenced input: PBMCs or a T cell subset sorted from them (not recorded which). In nucleotides, the sequence is TGCGCCAGCAGCCAGATAGGGGTGTGGGAGACCCAGTACTTC. This translates into CASSQIGVWETQYF.